The 29 T cell receptor beta chains below all came from one sample that was sequenced in a study of human T cells and chemical hapten exposure. Using its own MiXCR run on the RACE reads, TCRdb lists one record per CDR3 protein. The sample has over 85,000 distinct CDR3 sequences; around an eighth are singletons. The time point is: patch test 1, 2 weeks after DPC sensitization. Described treatment: therapeutic diphenylcyclopropenone sensitization with weekly scalp DPC. Sequencing used whole blood, obtained in connection with sensitization to the hapten diphenylcyclopropenone (DPC). Receptors were obtained from a woman in her 40s with alopecia areata. Some clones in this sample may be carry-over from other donors' samples.

This clonotype was detected ten times or more. V usage is TRBV10-3 and J usage is TRBJ1-5; the D gene is possibly TRBD1 (5 bases). The V gene's germline CDR1 is ENHRY and CDR2 SYGVKD. V was pared by 2 bases and J by 1 base, with 6 bases between. The CDR3 has 14 amino acids. The CDR3 bases are TGTGCCATCAGTGAGGGGGGAAGCAATCAGCCCCAGCATTTT. Residues: CAISEGGSNQPQHF.

The rearrangement uses TRBV3-1 and TRBJ2-7; weak D call: TRBD2 (6 bases). Germline lookup yields CDR1 LGHDT and CDR2 YNNKEL (reference sequence). CDR3 length equals 16 residues. The ends were cut back, 2 bases at V and 0 bases at J, with 14 bases in the middle. The CDR3 DNA is TGTGCCAGCAGCCAACACACCGGGACTCCCTCCTACGAGCAGTACTTC. It yields the protein CASSQHTGTPSYEQYF.

The V and J genes are TRBV19 and TRBJ2-5, with D possibly TRBD1 on 5 matching bases. V was shortened by 3 bases and J by 1 base, with 9 bases between the two germline ends. The CDR3 totals 14 residues. The germline V gene encodes CDR1 LNHDA and CDR2 SQIVND (reference sequence). For the CDR3, the DNA is TGTGCCAGTAGTATTCTCCAGGGCCAAGAGACCCAGTACTTC. Protein: CASSILQGQETQYF.

This clonotype was seen many times. The gene calls are TRBV6-4 and TRBJ2-2, with 10 bases lining up with TRBD2. The CDR3 is 14 amino acids. Trimming at V came to 4 bases and at J to 7 bases, leaving 3 bases not matched to a gene. Germline CDR1 reads MRHNA; CDR2 reads SNTAGT. The CDR3 spells CASSASGSNGELFF. The CDR3 bases are TGTGCCAGCAGTGCTAGCGGGAGTAACGGGGAGCTGTTTTTT.

This clonotype has a handful of counts. The CDR3 sequence is CASTFSPGLTYNEQFF. CDR3 in DNA: TGTGCCAGCACCTTCTCTCCGGGACTAACGTACAATGAGCAGTTCTTC. This sequence joins TRBV11-2 and TRBJ2-1; 7 bases fit TRBD2. The CDR3 covers 16 residues. Germline V gene sequence: CDR1 SGHAT, CDR2 FQNNGV. J was trimmed by 4 bases and V by 7 bases; bases with no gene match: 13.

This clonotype was counted only a few times. An end of the junction differs from the germline gene, which may be a read error. V usage is TRBV2 and J usage is TRBJ2-7, with D hard to call. The CDR3 loop spans 12 amino acids. The germline CDR1 and CDR2 sequences are SNHLY and FYNNEI. CDR3 in DNA: TGTGCCAGCAGGGAAGGCCTGTACGAGCAGTACTTC. Translating gives CASREGLYEQYF.

This clonotype has just a few counts. DNA for the CDR3: TGTGCCAGCTCACTTACCGGGACCGATCCTTGGTCACCCCTCCACTTT. This translates into CASSLTGTDPWSPLHF. The V gene is TRBV18, the J gene TRBJ1-6; perhaps TRBD1 as D (5 bases). V gave up 4 bases and J gave up 10 bases, with 20 bases separating them. In germline, CDR1 is KGHSH, CDR2 LQKENI. This CDR3 is 16 amino acids long.

This clonotype was counted a few times. DNA of the CDR3: TGCAGTGCTAGAGATACCGGGCAGGGCCCCCGCGGCTACACCTTC. This sequence encodes CSARDTGQGPRGYTF. The genes are TRBV20-1 and TRBJ1-2, with a possible D match to TRBD1 (5 bases). CDR1 and CDR2 from the germline V gene are DFQATT and SNEGSKA (reference sequence). V shed 0 bases and J shed 8 bases, with 19 bases lying between them. The CDR3 sequence is 15 residues long.

This clonotype appeared a few times. J is TRBJ2-2 and V is TRBV27; D not certain. Trimming took 7 bases from V and 0 from J, leaving 6 bases between them. Germline CDR1 MNHEY, CDR2 SMNVEV (reference sequence). The CDR3 is 13 residues long. The CDR3 sequence is CASTTSNTGELFF. CDR3 nucleotide sequence: TGTGCCAGCACTACATCGAACACCGGGGAGCTGTTTTTT.

This rearrangement joins TRBV12-3 or TRBV12-4 to TRBJ2-7, with 7 bases fitting TRBD1. Trimming at V came to 6 bases and at J to 3 bases, leaving 5 bases not matched to a gene. The CDR3 loop spans 13 amino acids. The CDR3 spells CASSQGQIYEQYF. CDR3 DNA: TGTGCCAGCAGCCAGGGACAGATCTACGAGCAGTACTTC.

The chain links TRBV7-2 to TRBJ2-5, with D maybe TRBD1 (5 bases). V lost 5 bases to trimming and J lost 7 bases, with 14 bases between them. The CDR3 has 13 residues. Germline V gives CDR1 SGHTA, CDR2 FQGNSA. CDR3 sequence reads: CASSPTGIGTQYF. The CDR3 DNA follows: TGTGCCAGCAGCCCAACAGGAATAGGGACCCAGTACTTC. Filled out from reference TRBV7-2 and TRBJ2-5, the complete variable domain reads GAGVSQSPSNKVTEKGKDVELRCDPISGHTALYWYRQSLGQGLEFLIYFQGNSAPDKSGLPSDRFSAERTGGSVSTLTIQRTQQEDSAVYLCASSPTGIGTQYFGPGTRLLVL.

This clonotype was seen many times. The rearrangement uses TRBV20-1 and TRBJ1-1; TRBD1 matches at 8 bases. Trimming removed 2 bases from V and 5 bases from J; junction bases left unmatched: 4. Per germline, CDR1 DFQATT and CDR2 SNEGSKA (reference sequence). The CDR3 length is 13 residues. The CDR3: CSARQGASTEAFF. CDR3 DNA sequence: TGCAGTGCTAGACAGGGGGCATCAACTGAAGCTTTCTTT.

A few counts support this clonotype. The germline gene is not matched at one end of the junction; a read error may be the cause. The V gene is TRBV18, the J gene TRBJ1-2; tentative D call: TRBD1 (5 bases). Germline values: CDR1 KGHSH, CDR2 LQKENI. The CDR3 sequence is 14 residues long. The CDR3 reads CASSPGAELYVYTF. The CDR3 DNA reads TGTGCCAGCTCGCCTGGGGCGGAACTGTATGTCTACACCTTC.

J is TRBJ2-7 and V is TRBV9; D possibly corresponds to TRBD2 (6 bases). The CDR3 contains 14 residues. Germline V gene lookup returns CDR1 SGDLS and CDR2 YYNGEE. Trimming left V 3 bases short and J 3 bases short, with 13 bases between. The CDR3 spells CASSARDSGYEQYF. CDR3 in DNA: TGTGCCAGCAGCGCCCGGGACTCGGGCTACGAGCAGTACTTC.

This clonotype has just a few counts. The J gene is TRBJ2-1, the V gene TRBV7-2, with 15 bases aligning to TRBD2. After removal of 10 bases from V and 9 bases from J, the junction contained 7 bases not matched to a gene. Germline V CDR1 and CDR2: SGHTA, FQGNSA. The CDR3 is 14 amino acids. The CDR3, as DNA: TGTGCCATCACCGGACTAGCGGGAGGGCCTGAGCAGTTCTTC. Protein sequence: CAITGLAGGPEQFF.

The rearrangement links TRBV21-1 to TRBJ1-2. TRBV21-1 is recorded as a pseudogene. This CDR3 has 16 residues. The chain's CDR3 is CASSKRESRLSNGYTF. The CDR3 nucleotides read TGTGCCAGCAGCAAAAGGGAAAGTAGACTGAGTAATGGCTACACCTTC.

This clonotype was seen at least ten times. The rearrangement uses TRBV29-1 and TRBJ2-1, with TRBD2 matching 10 bases. V lost 5 bases and J lost 7; bases outside the gene matches: 11. This CDR3 has 15 amino acids. The germline CDR1 and CDR2 sequences are SQVTM and ANQGSEA. As DNA, the CDR3 is TGCAGCGTTTTACCCGGGACTAGCGTGGGGAATGAGCAGTTCTTC. Translated, it gives CSVLPGTSVGNEQFF.

This rearrangement joins TRBV12-2 to TRBJ2-7. TRBV12-2 is a pseudogene locus. This CDR3 has 15 residues. The CDR3 reads CASRLALVACGEQYF. CDR3 DNA sequence: TGTGCAAGTCGCTTAGCCTTGGTTGCATGCGGCGAGCAGTACTTC.

V and J are TRBV14 and TRBJ2-7; maybe TRBD1 (5 bases). Germline V gives CDR1 SGHDN, CDR2 FVKESK. Trimming left V 2 bases short and J 3 bases short, with 11 bases between. This CDR3 is 14 amino acids long. The CDR3 sequence: CASSQSGRNYEQYF. DNA of the CDR3: TGTGCCAGCAGCCAATCAGGGCGGAACTACGAGCAGTACTTC.

This clonotype turned up a few times. The DNA of the CDR3 is TGCAGTGCTAGCCCAGCTTACAACAATGAGCAGTTCTTC. It is translated as CSASPAYNNEQFF. The chain has TRBV20-1 and TRBJ2-1; D remains unclear. The CDR3 contains 13 residues. V dropped 3 bases and J dropped 5 bases, with 11 bases sitting between them. Germline V lookup: CDR1 DFQATT, CDR2 SNEGSKA (reference sequence).

V gene TRBV29-1 combines with J gene TRBJ1-1; 8 bases line up with TRBD1. CDR1 SQVTM and CDR2 ANQGSEA come from the germline V gene. V gave up 4 bases and J gave up 5 bases; unmatched junction bases: 9. The CDR3 loop spans 14 amino acids. The CDR3 DNA reads as TGCAGCGTTGCTTTCAGGGGGCCGGGTACTGAAGCTTTCTTT. This translates into CSVAFRGPGTEAFF.

The chain recombines TRBV11-2 with TRBJ2-5; TRBD2 is a possible D gene (6 bases). The V gene's germline CDR1 is SGHAT and CDR2 FQNNGV. Trimming took off 4 bases at V and 5 bases at J, with 23 bases between the two ends. This CDR3 comprises 17 residues. In DNA, the CDR3 is TGTGCCAGCAGCTCGACGATAAGACCGGGACTGCAGGAGACCCAGTACTTC. It translates to CASSSTIRPGLQETQYF.

This clonotype was seen more than once but under ten times. The chain recombines TRBV7-3 with TRBJ2-1; possibly TRBD1 for D (5 bases). V lost 5 bases and J lost 5, with 13 bases in between. Looked up from germline, CDR1 is SGHTA and CDR2 is FQGTGA. The CDR3 spans 14 residues. The CDR3 DNA is TGTGCCAGCAGCATCTCTGACAGCCACAATGAGCAGTTCTTC. Translation gives CASSISDSHNEQFF. Complete variable domain (other parts from reference TRBV7-3 and TRBJ2-1): GAGVSQTPSNKVTEKGKYVELRCDPISGHTALYWYRQSLGQGPEFLIYFQGTGAADDSGLPNDRFFAVRPEGSVSTLKIQRTERGDSAVYLCASSISDSHNEQFFGPGTRLTVL.

At least ten counts were recorded for this clonotype. The chain employs TRBV20-1 and TRBJ2-5; either TRBD1 or TRBD2 may supply D (6 bases each). The CDR3 runs 16 residues. CDR1 is DFQATT, CDR2 SNEGSKA, per germline (reference sequence). V shed 0 bases and J shed 0 bases, with 14 bases lying between them. The CDR3 nucleotides read TGCAGTGCTAGAGATTTGAGGAGGGGGGACCAAGAGACCCAGTACTTC. It encodes CSARDLRRGDQETQYF.

This clonotype was seen more than once but under ten times. V usage is TRBV18 and J usage is TRBJ2-6; D possibly matches TRBD1 or TRBD2 (5 bases each). Trimming left V 5 bases short and J 1 base short, with 15 bases between. This CDR3 has 17 amino acids. The germline gives CDR1 KGHSH, CDR2 LQKENI. CDR3 loop: CASSSEGRPSGANVLTF. CDR3 coding DNA: TGTGCCAGCTCATCAGAGGGACGGCCGTCTGGGGCCAACGTCCTGACTTTC.

The sample holds many counts of this clonotype. The CDR3 protein is CSARAGGINSPLHF. In DNA, the CDR3 is TGCAGTGCCCGAGCAGGCGGGATAAATTCACCCCTCCACTTT. The chain has TRBV20-1 and TRBJ1-6; D is unclear. V gave up 6 bases and J gave up 7 bases, with 16 bases separating them. The CDR3 length is 14 residues. Germline V gene data show CDR1 as DFQATT and CDR2 as SNEGSKA (reference sequence).

This clonotype has only a few counts. CDR3 loop: CSARPLTGLTDTQYF. CDR3 sequence (DNA): TGCAGTGCTAGACCCCTAACAGGGTTAACAGATACGCAGTATTTT. The chain joins TRBV20-1 to TRBJ2-3, with a weak D call TRBD1 (6 bases). The germline V gene has CDR1 DFQATT and CDR2 SNEGSKA (reference sequence). This CDR3 contains 15 residues. Between the trimmed V and J ends, which lost 2 bases and 3 bases, there was a span of 15 bases.

This clonotype showed up many times. V usage is TRBV7-2 and J usage is TRBJ2-7; D ambiguous. This CDR3 contains 14 residues. CDR1 is SGHTA and CDR2 is FQGNSA in the germline V gene. The ends were cut back, 1 base at V and 5 bases at J, with 12 bases in the middle. The CDR3 here is CASSLGSASDEQYF. In DNA, the CDR3 is TGTGCCAGCAGCTTAGGGTCGGCAAGCGACGAGCAGTACTTC.

In this sample, this clonotype turned up a few times. CDR3 sequence reads: CASSPTPGTGGSPLHF. CDR3 sequence (DNA): TGTGCCAGCTCACCGACGCCCGGGACAGGGGGTTCACCCCTCCACTTT. The V call is TRBV18, the J call TRBJ1-6; TRBD1 aligns across 11 bases. CDR1 and CDR2 (germline): KGHSH, LQKENI. Trimming removed 3 bases from V and 9 bases from J; junction bases left unmatched: 7. This CDR3 spans 16 amino acids.